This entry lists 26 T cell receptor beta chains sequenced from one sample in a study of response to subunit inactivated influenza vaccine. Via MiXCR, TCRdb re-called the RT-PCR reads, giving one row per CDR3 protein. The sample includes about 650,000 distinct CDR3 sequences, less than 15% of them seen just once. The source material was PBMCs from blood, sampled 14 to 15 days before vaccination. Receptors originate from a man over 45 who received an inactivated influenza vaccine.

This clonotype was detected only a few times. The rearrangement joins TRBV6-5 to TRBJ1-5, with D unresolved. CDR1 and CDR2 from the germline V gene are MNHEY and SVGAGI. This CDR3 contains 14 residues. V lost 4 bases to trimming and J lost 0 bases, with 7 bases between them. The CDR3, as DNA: TGTGCCAGCAGTTTCGACATTAGCAATCAGCCCCAGCATTTT. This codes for CASSFDISNQPQHF.

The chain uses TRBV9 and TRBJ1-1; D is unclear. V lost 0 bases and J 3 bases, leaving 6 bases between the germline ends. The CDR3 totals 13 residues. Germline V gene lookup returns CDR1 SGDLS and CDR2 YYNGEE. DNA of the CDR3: TGTGCCAGCAGCGTAGAGGGATACACTGAAGCTTTCTTT. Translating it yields CASSVEGYTEAFF.

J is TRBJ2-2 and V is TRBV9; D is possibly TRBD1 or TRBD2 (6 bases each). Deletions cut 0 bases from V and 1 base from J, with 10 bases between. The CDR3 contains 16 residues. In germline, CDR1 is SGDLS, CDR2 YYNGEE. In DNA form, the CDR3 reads TGTGCCAGCAGCGTAGCGGGGGCTCAGAACACCGGGGAGCTGTTTTTT. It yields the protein CASSVAGAQNTGELFF.

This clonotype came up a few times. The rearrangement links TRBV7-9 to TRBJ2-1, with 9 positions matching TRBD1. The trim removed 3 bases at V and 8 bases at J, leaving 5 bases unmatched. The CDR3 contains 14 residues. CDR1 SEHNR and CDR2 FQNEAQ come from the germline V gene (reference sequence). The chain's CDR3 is CASSFGQGLDEQFF. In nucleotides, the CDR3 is TGTGCCAGCAGCTTCGGACAGGGGCTCGATGAGCAGTTCTTC.

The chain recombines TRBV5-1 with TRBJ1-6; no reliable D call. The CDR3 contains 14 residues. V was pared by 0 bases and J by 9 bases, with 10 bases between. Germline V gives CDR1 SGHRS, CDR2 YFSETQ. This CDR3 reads CASSLVEGSSPLHF. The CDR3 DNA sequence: TGCGCCAGCAGCTTGGTAGAGGGCTCTTCACCCCTCCACTTT.

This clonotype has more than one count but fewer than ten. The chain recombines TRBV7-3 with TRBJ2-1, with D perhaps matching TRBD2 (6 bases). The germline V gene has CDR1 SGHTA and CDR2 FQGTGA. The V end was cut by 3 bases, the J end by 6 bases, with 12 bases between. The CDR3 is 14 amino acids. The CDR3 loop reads CASSLTGGTNEQFF. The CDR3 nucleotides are TGTGCCAGCAGCTTGACCGGGGGAACCAATGAGCAGTTCTTC.

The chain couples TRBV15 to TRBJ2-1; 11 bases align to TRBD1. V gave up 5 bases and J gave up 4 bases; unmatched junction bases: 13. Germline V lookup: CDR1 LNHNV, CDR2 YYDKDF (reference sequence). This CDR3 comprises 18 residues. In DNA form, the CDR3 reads TGTGCCACCAGCGGGGATCTTGCCGGGACAGGGGGTTACAATGAGCAGTTCTTC. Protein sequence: CATSGDLAGTGGYNEQFF.

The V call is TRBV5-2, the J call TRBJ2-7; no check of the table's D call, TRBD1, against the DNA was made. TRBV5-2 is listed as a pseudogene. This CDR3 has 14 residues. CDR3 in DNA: TGTGCCAGCAGCTACGGGACGCACTCCTACGAGCAGTACTTC. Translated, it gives CASSYGTHSYEQYF.

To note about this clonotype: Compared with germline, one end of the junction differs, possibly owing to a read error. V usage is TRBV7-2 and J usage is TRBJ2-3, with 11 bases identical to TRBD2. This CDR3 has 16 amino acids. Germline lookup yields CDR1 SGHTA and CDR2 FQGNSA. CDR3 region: CACSLGSGGVTDTQYF. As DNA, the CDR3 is TGTGCCTGCAGCTTAGGTAGCGGGGGGGTCACAGATACGCAGTATTTT.

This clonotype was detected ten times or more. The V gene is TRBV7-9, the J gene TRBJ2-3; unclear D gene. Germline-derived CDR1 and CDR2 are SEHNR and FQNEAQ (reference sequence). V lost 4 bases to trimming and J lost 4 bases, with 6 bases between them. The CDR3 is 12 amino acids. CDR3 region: CASSSGPDTQYF. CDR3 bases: TGTGCCAGCAGCTCCGGTCCAGATACGCAGTATTTT.

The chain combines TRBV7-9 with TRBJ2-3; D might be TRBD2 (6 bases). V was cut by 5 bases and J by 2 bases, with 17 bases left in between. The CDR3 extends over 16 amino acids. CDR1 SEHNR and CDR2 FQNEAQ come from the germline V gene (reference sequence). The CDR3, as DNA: TGTGCCAGCAGCGGAACCCTTAGCGGAAACACAGATACGCAGTATTTT. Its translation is CASSGTLSGNTDTQYF.

The CDR3 loop reads CASSSAGLAGDTQYF. The CDR3 DNA sequence: TGTGCCAGCAGTTCCGCGGGACTAGCGGGAGATACGCAGTATTTT. J is TRBJ2-3 and V is TRBV6-5, with TRBD2 identical over 12 bases. The germline V gene has CDR1 MNHEY and CDR2 SVGAGI. The CDR3 runs 15 residues. Trimming took 4 bases from V and 5 from J; bases not matched to a gene: 4.

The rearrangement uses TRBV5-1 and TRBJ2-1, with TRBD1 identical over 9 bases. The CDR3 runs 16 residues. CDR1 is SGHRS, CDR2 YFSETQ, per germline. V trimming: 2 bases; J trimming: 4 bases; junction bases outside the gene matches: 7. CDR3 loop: CASSFRLGTGYNEQFF. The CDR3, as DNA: TGCGCCAGCAGCTTCCGACTAGGGACAGGGTACAATGAGCAGTTCTTC. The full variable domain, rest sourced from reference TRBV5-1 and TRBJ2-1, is KAGVTQTPRYLIKTRGQQVTLSCSPISGHRSVSWYQQTPGQGLQFLFEYFSETQRNKGNFPGRFSGRQFSNSRSEMNVSTLELGDSALYLCASSFRLGTGYNEQFFGPGTRLTVL.

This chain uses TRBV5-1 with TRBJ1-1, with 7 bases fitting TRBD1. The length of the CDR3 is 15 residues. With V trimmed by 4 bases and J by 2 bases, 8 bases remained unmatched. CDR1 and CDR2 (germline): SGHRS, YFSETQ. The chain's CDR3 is CASSENRGINTEAFF. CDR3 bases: TGCGCCAGCAGCGAAAACAGGGGTATCAACACTGAAGCTTTCTTT.

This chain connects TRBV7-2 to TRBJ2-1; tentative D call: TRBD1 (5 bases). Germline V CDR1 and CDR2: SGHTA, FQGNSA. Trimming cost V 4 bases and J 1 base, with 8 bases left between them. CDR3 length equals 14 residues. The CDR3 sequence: CASSSDRSYNEQFF. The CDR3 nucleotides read TGTGCCAGCAGCTCCGACAGATCCTACAATGAGCAGTTCTTC.

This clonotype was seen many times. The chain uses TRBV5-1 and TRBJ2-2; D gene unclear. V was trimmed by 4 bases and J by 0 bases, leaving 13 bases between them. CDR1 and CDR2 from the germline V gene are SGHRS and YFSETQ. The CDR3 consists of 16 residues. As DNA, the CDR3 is TGCGCCAGCAGCCAGAGGACGGCCCCGAACACCGGGGAGCTGTTTTTT. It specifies CASSQRTAPNTGELFF.

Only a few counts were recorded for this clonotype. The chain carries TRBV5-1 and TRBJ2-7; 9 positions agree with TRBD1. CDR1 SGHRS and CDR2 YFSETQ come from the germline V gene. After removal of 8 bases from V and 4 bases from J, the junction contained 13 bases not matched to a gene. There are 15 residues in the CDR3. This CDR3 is CASTDGDRVGYEQYF. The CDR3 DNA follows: TGCGCCAGTACTGACGGGGACAGGGTAGGTTACGAGCAGTACTTC.

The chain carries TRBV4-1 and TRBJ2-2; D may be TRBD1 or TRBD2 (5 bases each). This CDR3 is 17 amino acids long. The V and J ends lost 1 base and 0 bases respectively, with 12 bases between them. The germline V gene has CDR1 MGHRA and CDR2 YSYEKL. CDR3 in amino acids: CASSQGFGTANTGELFF. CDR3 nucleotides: TGCGCCAGCAGCCAAGGCTTTGGGACGGCGAACACCGGGGAGCTGTTTTTT.

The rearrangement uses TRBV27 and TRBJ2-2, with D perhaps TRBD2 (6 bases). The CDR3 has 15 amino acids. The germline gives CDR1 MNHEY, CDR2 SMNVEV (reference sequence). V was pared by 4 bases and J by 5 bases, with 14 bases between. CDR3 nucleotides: TGTGCCAGCAGTTATTTCCAGGGAGGTACCGGGGAGCTGTTTTTT. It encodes CASSYFQGGTGELFF.

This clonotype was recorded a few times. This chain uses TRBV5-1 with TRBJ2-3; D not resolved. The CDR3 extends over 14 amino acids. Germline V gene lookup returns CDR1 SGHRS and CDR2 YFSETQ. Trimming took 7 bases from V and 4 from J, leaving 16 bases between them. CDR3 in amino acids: CASGFSDLADTQYF. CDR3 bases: TGCGCCAGCGGTTTCTCGGATTTAGCAGATACGCAGTATTTT. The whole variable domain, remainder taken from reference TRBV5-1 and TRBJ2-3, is KAGVTQTPRYLIKTRGQQVTLSCSPISGHRSVSWYQQTPGQGLQFLFEYFSETQRNKGNFPGRFSGRQFSNSRSEMNVSTLELGDSALYLCASGFSDLADTQYFGPGTRLTVL.

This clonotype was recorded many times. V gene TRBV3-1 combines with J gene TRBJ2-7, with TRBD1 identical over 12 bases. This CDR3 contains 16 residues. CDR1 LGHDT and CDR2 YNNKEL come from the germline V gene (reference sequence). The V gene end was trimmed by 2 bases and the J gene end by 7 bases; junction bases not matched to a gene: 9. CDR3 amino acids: CASSQRDRGRTAEQYF. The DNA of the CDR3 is TGTGCCAGCAGCCAACGGGACAGGGGGCGGACAGCTGAGCAGTACTTC.

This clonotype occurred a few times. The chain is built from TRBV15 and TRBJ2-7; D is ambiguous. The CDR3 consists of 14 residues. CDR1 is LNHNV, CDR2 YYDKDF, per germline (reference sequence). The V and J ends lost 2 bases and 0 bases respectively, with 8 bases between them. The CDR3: CATSRQVPSYEQYF. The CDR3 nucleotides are TGTGCCACCAGCAGACAGGTGCCCTCCTACGAGCAGTACTTC.

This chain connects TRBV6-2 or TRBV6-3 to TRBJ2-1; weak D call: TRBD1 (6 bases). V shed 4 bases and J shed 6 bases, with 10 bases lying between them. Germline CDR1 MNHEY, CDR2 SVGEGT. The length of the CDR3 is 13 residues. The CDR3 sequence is CASSLYRVNEQFF. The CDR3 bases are TGTGCCAGCAGTTTGTACAGGGTCAATGAGCAGTTCTTC.

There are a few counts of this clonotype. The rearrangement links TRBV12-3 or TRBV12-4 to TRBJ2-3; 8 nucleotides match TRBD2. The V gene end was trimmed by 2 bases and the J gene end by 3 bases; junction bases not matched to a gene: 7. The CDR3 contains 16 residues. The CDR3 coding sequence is TGTGCCAGCAGTTTAACCAGCGGGAGCGGAACAGATACGCAGTATTTT. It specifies CASSLTSGSGTDTQYF.

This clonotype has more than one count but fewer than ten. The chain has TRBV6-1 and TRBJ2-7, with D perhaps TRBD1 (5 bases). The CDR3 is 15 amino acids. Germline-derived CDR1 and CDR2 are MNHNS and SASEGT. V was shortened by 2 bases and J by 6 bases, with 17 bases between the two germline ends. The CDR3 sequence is CASSEILQGLSEQYF. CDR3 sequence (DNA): TGTGCCAGCAGTGAAATACTTCAGGGTCTAAGCGAGCAGTACTTC.

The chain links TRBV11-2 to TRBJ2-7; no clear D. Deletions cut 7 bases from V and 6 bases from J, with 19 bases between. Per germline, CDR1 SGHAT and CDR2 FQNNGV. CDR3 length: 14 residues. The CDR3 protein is CASTYSGVNGEQYF. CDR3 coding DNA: TGTGCCAGCACCTACAGTGGGGTGAATGGCGAGCAGTACTTC.